These 24 T cell receptor beta chains were all obtained from the same sample, sequenced in a study of blood T cells in healthy people across ages. Primers used in a second PCR of about 7 to 12 cycles were a sample-barcoded 5' primer and a J-beta primer mix. TCRdb independently ran MiXCR on the 5' RACE reads; one entry per CDR3 protein. The sample gives 650,000 to 800,000 distinct CDR3 sequences, more than 40% of which show up once; roughly 18% is in the top ten. Material: blood. The receptors originated from a man aged 60-69 years in good health.

The chain uses TRBV7-2 and TRBJ1-2; a weak D match, TRBD1 (5 bases). CDR1 and CDR2 from the germline V gene are SGHTA and FQGNSA. The CDR3 spans 15 residues. V was pared by 0 bases and J by 4 bases, with 12 bases between. In nucleotides, the CDR3 is TGTGCCAGCAGCTTAGCGGAAAGGGGTTCCTATGGCTACACCTTC. Translated, it gives CASSLAERGSYGYTF.

A few counts support this clonotype. The chain has TRBV20-1 and TRBJ1-2, with TRBD1 matching over 7 bases. Germline V gives CDR1 DFQATT, CDR2 SNEGSKA (reference sequence). CDR3 length: 13 amino acids. J lost 4 bases, V lost 6 bases, and 8 bases had no gene match. CDR3 sequence: CSAPTGSSYGYTF. The CDR3 DNA follows: TGCAGTGCCCCGACAGGGTCGAGCTATGGCTACACCTTC.

J is TRBJ2-5 and V is TRBV2; 8 nucleotides align to TRBD2. J lost 5 bases, V lost 7 bases, and 6 bases had no gene match. The germline V gene encodes CDR1 SNHLY and CDR2 FYNNEI. This CDR3 is 13 amino acids long. CDR3: CASTERGKETQYF. For the CDR3, the DNA is TGTGCCAGCACCGAGCGGGGGAAGGAGACCCAGTACTTC.

This chain joins TRBV5-5 and TRBJ2-5; TRBD2 agrees at 12 bases. V shed 8 bases, J shed 3 bases, and the junction held 5 bases outside the gene matches. The CDR3 loop spans 14 amino acids. Germline CDR1 and CDR2: SGHKS and YYEKEE (reference sequence). CDR3 DNA: TGTGCCAGAACCGCTAGCGGGGGGGAAGAGACCCAGTACTTC. Translating gives CARTASGGEETQYF.

V and J are TRBV7-9 and TRBJ1-2, with 10 positions matching TRBD1. Germline CDR1 reads SEHNR; CDR2 reads FQNEAQ (reference sequence). This CDR3 region has 17 residues. V lost 2 bases, J lost 4 bases, and 10 bases stayed unmatched. CDR3 DNA: TGTGCCAGCAGCTTAACCGGGACAGGGGCCCTATCCTATGGCTACACCTTC. Protein product: CASSLTGTGALSYGYTF.

This chain joins TRBV5-1 and TRBJ2-5; 11 nucleotides match TRBD2. The DNA end favors TRBJ2-7, so the J call may be wrong. Per the germline V gene, CDR1 is SGHRS and CDR2 is YFSETQ. The CDR3 covers 15 residues. The CDR3 bases are TGCGCCAGCAGCTCCGAACTAGCGGGGGTTTACGAGCAGTACTTC. The encoded protein is CASSSELAGVYEQYF.

The CDR3 protein is CASSWVTGSYEQYF. Written as DNA, the CDR3 is TGTGCCAGCAGTTGGGTGACAGGCTCCTACGAGCAGTACTTC. The chain carries TRBV12-3 or TRBV12-4 and TRBJ2-7, with a tentative D call TRBD1 (6 bases). The CDR3 length is 14 residues. Trimming stripped 4 bases from V and 0 bases from J, with 10 bases between.

The chain joins TRBV10-3 to TRBJ2-3, with 8 bases lining up with TRBD2. CDR1 ENHRY and CDR2 SYGVKD come from the germline V gene. The junction had 1 base not matched to a gene; V was cut back by 4 bases and J by 1 base. This CDR3 spans 14 amino acids. This chain's CDR3 is CAISGAGGTDTQYF. The DNA of the CDR3 is TGTGCCATCAGTGGAGCGGGGGGCACAGATACGCAGTATTTT.

This chain uses TRBV6-2 or TRBV6-3 with TRBJ2-7; 7 bases line up with TRBD1. Looked up from germline, CDR1 is MNHEY and CDR2 is SVGEGT. V was clipped by 7 bases and J by 4 bases; unmatched bases: 10. This CDR3 contains 14 residues. For the CDR3, the DNA is TGTGCCAGCACCCCGGGACAGTTTATTTACGAGCAGTACTTC. Residues: CASTPGQFIYEQYF.

This clonotype was counted between two and nine times. The J gene is TRBJ1-2, the V gene TRBV12-3 or TRBV12-4; D may be TRBD1 (5 bases). Trimming removed 1 base from V and 5 bases from J, with 11 bases in between. The CDR3 sequence is 14 residues long. The CDR3 DNA reads as TGTGCCAGCAGTTTAGGTAGTTCAGGGTATGGCTACACCTTC. It yields the protein CASSLGSSGYGYTF.

This clonotype has more than one count but fewer than ten. The genes are TRBV6-6 and TRBJ2-7; 9 nucleotides align to TRBD2. Germline CDR1 is MNHNY and CDR2 is SVGAGI (reference sequence). The junction had 8 bases not matched to a gene; V was cut back by 6 bases and J by 2 bases. The CDR3 has 15 amino acids. As DNA, the CDR3 is TGTGCCAGCAGCCCACCAGCTAGCGGGGCCTACGAGCAGTACTTC. Its protein product is CASSPPASGAYEQYF.

Only a few counts were recorded for this clonotype. The J gene is TRBJ2-3, the V gene TRBV28, with D unclear. Germline CDR1 is MDHEN and CDR2 is SYDVKM. Trimming shortened V by 8 bases and J by 3 bases, and 12 bases separated the two germline ends. The CDR3 is 13 residues long. The CDR3 sequence is CASATPPTDTQYF. The CDR3 nucleotides read TGTGCCAGCGCTACACCACCTACAGATACGCAGTATTTT.

This chain uses TRBV13 with TRBJ2-4, with a possible D match to TRBD1 (5 bases). The J call could be wrong; TRBJ2-7 is a better fit for the DNA end. The CDR3 loop spans 15 amino acids. Germline V CDR1 and CDR2: PRHDT, FYEKMQ (reference sequence). CDR3 nucleotide sequence: TGTGCCAGCAGCATCTCCAGGACACTCGCCTACGAGCAGTACTTC. Its translation is CASSISRTLAYEQYF.

The chain employs TRBV5-1 and TRBJ2-7; maybe TRBD1 (5 bases). In germline, CDR1 is SGHRS, CDR2 YFSETQ. The ends were cut back, 5 bases at V and 4 bases at J, with 10 bases in the middle. The CDR3 sequence is 12 residues long. CDR3 DNA: TGCGCCAGCAGGGACAAGCAATACGAGCAGTACTTC. Encoded protein: CASRDKQYEQYF.

This clonotype was picked up a small number of times. V is TRBV2 and J is TRBJ2-7, with 7 bases lining up with TRBD1. Trimming cost V 4 bases and J 2 bases; bases outside gene matches: 5. Looked up from germline, CDR1 is SNHLY and CDR2 is FYNNEI. The CDR3 spans 14 residues. DNA of the CDR3: TGTGCCAGCAGTGGCCGGGACAGACCCTACGAGCAGTACTTC. Its protein product is CASSGRDRPYEQYF.

The chain recombines TRBV20-1 with TRBJ1-4; the D is unclear. Trimming took off 0 bases at V and 8 bases at J, with 16 bases between the two ends. The CDR3 is 15 residues long. The germline V gene has CDR1 DFQATT and CDR2 SNEGSKA (reference sequence). CDR3 sequence (DNA): TGCAGTGCTAGAGATTGGGCACAAGTCGGCGAAAAACTGTTTTTT. Residues: CSARDWAQVGEKLFF.

The rearrangement uses TRBV7-9 and TRBJ1-2; the D gene is possibly TRBD1 (6 bases). V lost 2 bases and J lost 4, with 11 bases in between. The CDR3 length is 14 residues. The germline V gene encodes CDR1 SEHNR and CDR2 FQNEAQ (reference sequence). The CDR3 DNA reads TGTGCCAGCAGCTTACTGGGGGCTTCCTATGGCTACACCTTC. This sequence encodes CASSLLGASYGYTF.

This chain connects TRBV20-1 to TRBJ2-3, with a possible D match to TRBD2 (6 bases). The V gene's germline CDR1 is DFQATT and CDR2 SNEGSKA (reference sequence). The CDR3 contains 15 residues. V was pared by 0 bases and J by 2 bases, with 12 bases between. In nucleotides, the CDR3 is TGCAGTGCTAGAGATCGCGGGGAGTACACAGATACGCAGTATTTT. It specifies CSARDRGEYTDTQYF.

V is TRBV30 and J is TRBJ2-1, with 9 bases aligning to TRBD1. Germline lookup yields CDR1 GTSNPN and CDR2 SVGIG (reference sequence). The junction had 10 bases not matched to a gene; V was cut back by 4 bases and J by 3 bases. The CDR3 has 16 amino acids. Here the CDR3 DNA reads TGTGCCTGGACTTCATGGGACAGGGTTAGCTACAATGAGCAGTTCTTC. Protein: CAWTSWDRVSYNEQFF.

The V and J genes are TRBV7-8 and TRBJ1-2, with D possibly TRBD1 on 5 matching bases. This CDR3 spans 13 amino acids. Trimming shortened V by 5 bases and J by 8 bases, and 15 bases separated the two germline ends. Germline V gives CDR1 SGHVS, CDR2 FQNEAQ. The CDR3 nucleotides are TGTGCCAGCAGCCGAGCAGGGTGGGAGGGCTACACCTTC. It is translated as CASSRAGWEGYTF.

The V and J genes are TRBV7-9 and TRBJ1-1; TRBD1 agrees at 7 bases. The CDR3 is 15 residues long. V shed 8 bases, J shed 2 bases, and the junction held 11 bases outside the gene matches. Germline CDR1 reads SEHNR; CDR2 reads FQNEAQ (reference sequence). The chain's CDR3 is CASWTGGIANTEAFF. In DNA form, the CDR3 reads TGTGCCAGCTGGACAGGCGGGATAGCTAACACTGAAGCTTTCTTT.

J is TRBJ1-1 and V is TRBV20-1; D might be TRBD1 (5 bases). V was cut by 3 bases and J by 4 bases, with 12 bases left in between. CDR3 length: 13 amino acids. Germline V lookup: CDR1 DFQATT, CDR2 SNEGSKA (reference sequence). CDR3 protein: CSASRTRTTEAFF. As DNA, the CDR3 is TGCAGTGCTAGCAGGACAAGGACCACTGAAGCTTTCTTT.

The chain combines TRBV20-1 with TRBJ2-1; D is undetermined. Trimming cost V 1 base and J 8 bases, with 12 bases left between them. Germline lookup yields CDR1 DFQATT and CDR2 SNEGSKA (reference sequence). This CDR3 has 13 residues. CDR3 coding DNA: TGCAGTGCTAGAGCCCCCTACGACCATGAGCAGTTCTTC. This encodes CSARAPYDHEQFF.

In its sample, this clonotype was seen a few times. The genes are TRBV15 and TRBJ2-5; D remains unclear. The J call may be in error: the DNA end matches TRBJ2-7 better. The germline V gene encodes CDR1 LNHNV and CDR2 YYDKDF (reference sequence). This CDR3 region has 13 residues. The CDR3 coding sequence is TGTGCCACCAGCAGAGGACTGGGTGCCGAGCAGTACTTC. Amino acids: CATSRGLGAEQYF.